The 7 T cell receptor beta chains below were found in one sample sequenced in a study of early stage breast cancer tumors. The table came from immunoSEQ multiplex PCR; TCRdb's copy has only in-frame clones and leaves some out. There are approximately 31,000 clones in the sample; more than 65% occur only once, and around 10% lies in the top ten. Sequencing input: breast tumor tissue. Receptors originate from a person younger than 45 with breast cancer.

CDR3 residues: CASSTGILAALAIQYF. CDR3 nucleotides: TGTGCCAGCAGCACAGGCATACTAGCGGCCTTAGCCATTCAGTACTTC. The chain has TRBV5-8 and TRBJ2-4; 8 nucleotides align to TRBD2. Unmatched junction bases numbered 15, after V lost 4 bases and J lost 9 bases. In germline, CDR1 is SGHTS, CDR2 YDEGEE. The CDR3 runs 16 residues.

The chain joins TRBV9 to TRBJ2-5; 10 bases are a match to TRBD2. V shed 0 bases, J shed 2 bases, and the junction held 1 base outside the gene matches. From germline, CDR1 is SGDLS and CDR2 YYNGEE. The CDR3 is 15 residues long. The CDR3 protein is CASSVVAGGQETQYF. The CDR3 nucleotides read TGTGCCAGCAGCGTAGTAGCGGGAGGTCAAGAGACCCAGTACTTC.

This CDR3 is CASSNLAGGSEQYF. In DNA form, the CDR3 reads TGTGCCAGCAGTAACCTAGCGGGAGGTTCCGAGCAGTACTTC. J is TRBJ2-7 and V is TRBV6-6; TRBD2 matches 11 bases. The CDR3 is 14 residues long. V was pared by 5 bases and J by 6 bases, with 6 bases of the junction left unmatched. Germline lookup yields CDR1 MNHNY and CDR2 SVGAGI (reference sequence).

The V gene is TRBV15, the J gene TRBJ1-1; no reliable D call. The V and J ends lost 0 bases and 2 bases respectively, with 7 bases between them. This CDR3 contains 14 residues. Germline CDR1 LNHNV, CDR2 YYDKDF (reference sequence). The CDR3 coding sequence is TGTGCCACCAGCAGAGATATGTCTAACACTGAAGCTTTCTTT. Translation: CATSRDMSNTEAFF.

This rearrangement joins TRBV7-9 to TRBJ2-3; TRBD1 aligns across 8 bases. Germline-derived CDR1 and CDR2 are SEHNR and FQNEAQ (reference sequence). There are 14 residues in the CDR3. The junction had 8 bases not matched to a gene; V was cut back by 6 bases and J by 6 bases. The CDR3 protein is CASRPQGAADTQYF. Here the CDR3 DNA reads TGTGCCAGCAGGCCTCAGGGGGCCGCGGATACGCAGTATTTT.

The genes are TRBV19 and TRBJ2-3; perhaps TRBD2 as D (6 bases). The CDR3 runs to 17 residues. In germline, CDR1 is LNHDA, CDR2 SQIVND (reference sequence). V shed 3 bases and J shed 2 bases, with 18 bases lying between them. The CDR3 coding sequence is TGTGCCAGTAGTATGCGTCCCCCCGGACTACACACAGATACGCAGTATTTT. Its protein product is CASSMRPPGLHTDTQYF.

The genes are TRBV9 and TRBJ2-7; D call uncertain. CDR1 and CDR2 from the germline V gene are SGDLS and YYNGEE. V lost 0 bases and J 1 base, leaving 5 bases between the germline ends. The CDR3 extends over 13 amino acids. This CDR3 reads CASSVALSYEQYF. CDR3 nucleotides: TGTGCCAGCAGCGTAGCTCTTTCCTACGAGCAGTACTTC. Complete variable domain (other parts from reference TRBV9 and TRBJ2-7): DSGVTQTPKHLITATGQRVTLRCSPRSGDLSVYWYQQSLDQGLQFLIQYYNGEERAKGNILERFSAQQFPDLHSELNLSSLELGDSALYFCASSVALSYEQYFGPGTRLTVT.